These T cell receptor beta chains were read from a single sample in a study of T cells in Graves' hyperthyroidism and ophthalmopathy. TCRdb redid the calling of the multiplex PCR reads with MiXCR, one entry per CDR3 protein. The sample records a few hundred thousand distinct CDR3 sequences, 15% being singletons. Material: blood. The receptors derive from a woman aged 25 to 39 with Graves' hyperthyroidism. CDR3s include the opening cysteine and the closing phenylalanine or tryptophan. D genes are given only for firm matches. Size is omitted from some rows. Given values are once, few, many or a class for expanded clones.

TRBV3-1	.	.	TRBJ2-2	CASSQEGISPTRELFF	TGTGCCAGCAGCCAAGAAGGGATATCCCCCACCAGGGAGCTGTTTTTT
TRBV7-9	many	TRBD2	TRBJ2-2	CASSSARGLAGGELFF	TGTGCCAGCAGCTCAGCTCGAGGACTAGCGGGCGGGGAGCTGTTTTTT
TRBV7-2	many	.	TRBJ2-2	CASSLLGPAGGTGELFF	TGTGCCAGCAGCTTACTCGGCCCCGCTGGGGGCACCGGGGAGCTGTTTTTT
TRBV11-2	many	.	TRBJ2-1	CASSLGSLAVDEQFF	TGTGCCAGCAGCTTAGGATCCCTAGCTGTCGATGAGCAGTTCTTC
TRBV28	many	TRBD1	TRBJ2-7	CASSSWDRSYEQYF	TGTGCCAGCAGTTCTTGGGACAGAAGCTACGAGCAGTACTTC
TRBV20-1	few	.	TRBJ1-2	CSAAPLGANYGYTF	TGCAGTGCTGCCCCGCTCGGCGCTAACTATGGCTACACCTTC
TRBV7-3	many	.	TRBJ2-7	CASSRDLSYEQYF	TGTGCCAGCAGCCGGGACCTCTCCTACGAGCAGTACTTC
TRBV29-1	few	.	TRBJ2-7	CSVEVSYEQYF	TGCAGCGTTGAAGTTTCCTACGAGCAGTACTTC
TRBV28	.	TRBD1	TRBJ2-7	CASSLWGTGSYYEQYF	TGTGCCAGCAGTTTATGGGGGACAGGGTCATACTACGAGCAGTACTTC
TRBV28	many	.	TRBJ2-1	CASSWGQAGNEQFF	TGTGCCAGCAGCTGGGGGCAGGCAGGCAATGAGCAGTTCTTC
TRBV28	many	TRBD1	TRBJ1-6	CASPRQGRNSPLHF	TGTGCCAGCCCTAGACAGGGGCGAAATTCACCCCTCCACTTT
TRBV19	few	TRBD1	TRBJ2-5	CASSQGARLGVETQYF	TGTGCCAGTTCCCAGGGGGCGCGCCTGGGAGTGGAGACCCAGTACTTC
TRBV7-9	.	.	TRBJ1-4	CASSRNGTRGKLFF	TGTGCCAGCAGCCGGAACGGGACCAGAGGGAAACTGTTTTTT
TRBV29-1	many	.	TRBJ2-5	CSVEDGGVKTQYF	TGCAGCGTTGAAGACGGCGGGGTTAAGACCCAGTACTTC
TRBV11-1	.	.	TRBJ1-1	CASSFGGLNTEAFF	TGTGCCAGCAGCTTTGGGGGACTGAACACTGAAGCTTTCTTT
TRBV3-1	.	.	TRBJ2-1	CASSSGGYNEQFF	TGTGCCAGCAGCTCAGGTGGCTACAATGAGCAGTTCTTC
TRBV15	.	.	TRBJ1-6	CATSRDLWRDTNSPLHF	TGTGCCACCAGCAGAGATCTGTGGAGGGACACGAATTCACCCCTCCACTTT
TRBV5-1	many	TRBD1	TRBJ1-1	CASSGTQGRTEAFF	TGCGCCAGCAGCGGGACACAGGGGCGCACTGAAGCTTTCTTT
TRBV7-9	few	.	TRBJ1-2	CASSLEGIPNYGYTF	TGTGCCAGCAGCCTAGAAGGGATACCTAACTATGGCTACACCTTC
TRBV7-3	.	.	TRBJ2-1	CASSYRGASGYNEQFF	TGTGCCAGCAGCTATAGGGGGGCTAGCGGCTACAATGAGCAGTTCTTC
TRBV10-2	few	.	TRBJ1-5	CASRQDVDSNQPQHF	TGCGCCAGCCGGCAGGACGTCGATAGCAATCAGCCCCAGCATTTT
TRBV29-1	.	.	TRBJ2-5	CSVDGGAGQETQYF	TGCAGCGTTGATGGGGGGGCCGGCCAAGAGACCCAGTACTTC
TRBV6-2/TRBV6-3	.	.	TRBJ1-5	CASSYRRDTRGGNQPQHF	TGTGCCAGCAGTTACAGGAGGGACACTCGAGGTGGCAATCAGCCCCAGCATTTT
TRBV20-1	.	.	TRBJ1-2	CSAIGPGEYYGYTF	TGCAGTGCTATTGGGCCAGGGGAATATTATGGCTACACCTTC
TRBV27	.	TRBD2	TRBJ2-3	CASAPWTSGSTDTQYF	TGTGCCAGCGCTCCCTGGACTAGCGGGAGCACAGATACGCAGTATTTT
TRBV5-1	many	TRBD1	TRBJ1-5	CASSLTGVLGQPQHF	TGCGCCAGCAGCTTAACAGGGGTGTTAGGTCAGCCCCAGCATTTT
TRBV6-4	few	.	TRBJ2-7	CASSDSAGRGGEQYF	TGTGCCAGCAGTGACTCTGCAGGGAGAGGTGGCGAGCAGTACTTC
TRBV11-2	many	TRBD2	TRBJ2-1	CASSFYSRSGAGEQFF	TGTGCCAGCAGCTTTTATTCGCGAAGCGGGGCGGGTGAGCAGTTCTTC
TRBV9	few	.	TRBJ1-2	CASSETHRDLPVGYGYTF	TGTGCCAGCAGCGAGACCCACCGGGACCTCCCGGTAGGCTATGGCTACACCTTC
TRBV19	.	.	TRBJ2-1	CASPPSRGARLDNEQFF	TGTGCCAGCCCCCCCTCGAGGGGGGCAAGACTTGACAATGAGCAGTTCTTC
TRBV28	many	.	TRBJ2-7	CASSLRPTDYEQYF	TGTGCCAGCAGTTTAAGGCCGACAGACTACGAGCAGTACTTC
TRBV20-1	many	TRBD2	TRBJ2-3	CSAPTSGRDTQYF	TGCAGTGCTCCGACTAGCGGGAGAGATACGCAGTATTTT
TRBV25-1	.	.	TRBJ2-3	CASSGKFTDTQYF	TGTGCCAGCAGTGGAAAGTTCACAGATACGCAGTATTTT
TRBV9	few	.	TRBJ2-1	CASSVFGGLNEQFF	TGTGCCAGCAGCGTATTTGGGGGACTCAATGAGCAGTTCTTC
TRBV5-1	few	TRBD1	TRBJ2-7	CASSPGTEYEQYF	TGCGCCAGCAGCCCCGGGACAGAATACGAGCAGTACTTC
TRBV6-1	few	.	TRBJ1-2	CASSADFGTPWYGYTF	TGTGCCAGCAGTGCGGATTTTGGAACCCCTTGGTATGGCTACACCTTC
TRBV9	.	TRBD2	TRBJ2-1	CASSPPGGIYNEQFF	TGTGCCAGCAGCCCACCGGGGGGGATTTACAATGAGCAGTTCTTC
TRBV3-1	few	.	TRBJ2-2	CASSQAGAGELFF	TGTGCCAGCAGCCAAGCGGGGGCCGGGGAGCTGTTTTTT
TRBV28	many	.	TRBJ1-2	CASSPRTGGSGYTF	TGTGCCAGCAGCCCCAGGACCGGAGGGTCTGGCTACACCTTC
TRBV7-4	few	TRBD1	TRBJ2-7	CASSLELTSRQGSYEQYF	TGTGCCAGCAGCTTAGAACTGACGTCTCGACAGGGCTCCTACGAGCAGTACTTC
TRBV12-3/TRBV12-4	few	.	TRBJ1-6	CASSLYQGIHSPLHF	TGTGCCAGCAGTTTATATCAGGGGATCCATTCACCCCTCCACTTT